These 22 T cell receptor beta chains originate from one sample sequenced in a study of neurological immune-mediated disorders. TCRdb fed the 5' RACE reads into MiXCR, producing one record per CDR3 protein. The data show tens of thousands of distinct CDR3 sequences, with 5% to 6.5% seen just once and roughly 7.9% held by the top ten. Time point defined: longitudinal time-point 2. Specimen: PBMCs. The receptors derive from a woman in her sixties or seventies with multiple sclerosis.

This clonotype occurred a few times. This sequence joins TRBV11-2 and TRBJ1-1, with D maybe TRBD1 (5 bases). Trimming cost V 1 base and J 10 bases, with 13 bases left between them. Germline-derived CDR1 and CDR2 are SGHAT and FQNNGV. This CDR3 has 13 amino acids. As DNA, the CDR3 is TGTGCCAGCAGCTTAGTCGGGAGGGGTGCAGCTTTCTTT. Protein sequence: CASSLVGRGAAFF.

Ten or more counts support this clonotype. This chain links TRBV10-2 with TRBJ2-7; D is possibly TRBD2 (5 bases). Per the germline V gene, CDR1 is WSHSY and CDR2 is SAAADI. The CDR3 sequence is 13 residues long. Between the trimmed V and J ends, which lost 4 bases and 3 bases, there was a span of 10 bases. The CDR3 nucleotides read TGCGCCAGCAGTGGAGGGTGGGGCTACGAGCAGTACTTC. Amino acids: CASSGGWGYEQYF.

About this clonotype itself: With a much larger clone just one base away, this may be a read error. This sequence joins TRBV3-1 and TRBJ2-1; D may correspond to TRBD1 or TRBD2 (6 bases each). This CDR3 contains 16 residues. CDR1 LGHDT and CDR2 YNNKEL come from the germline V gene (reference sequence). The CDR3 spells CAISLQRGPLYNEQFF. As DNA, the CDR3 is TGTGCCATCAGCCTTCAACGGGGGCCCCTTTACAATGAGCAGTTCTTC.

The V gene is TRBV30, the J gene TRBJ2-1; a weak D match, TRBD1 (5 bases). The V and J ends lost 2 bases and 6 bases respectively, with 11 bases between them. Looked up from germline, CDR1 is GTSNPN and CDR2 is SVGIG (reference sequence). The CDR3 runs to 13 residues. In DNA, the CDR3 is TGTGCCTGGAGTAAGGGGATGGTCAATGAGCAGTTCTTC. It specifies CAWSKGMVNEQFF.

This clonotype appeared many times. V is TRBV12-3 or TRBV12-4 and J is TRBJ1-1, with D hard to call. Trimming left V 6 bases short and J 4 bases short, with 18 bases between. The CDR3 totals 15 residues. CDR3 region: CASRPAEARRTEAFF. The CDR3 coding sequence is TGTGCCAGCAGGCCTGCCGAAGCCCGGCGCACTGAAGCTTTCTTT.

This clonotype was observed at least ten times. The genes are TRBV12-3 or TRBV12-4 and TRBJ2-7; the match to TRBD1 covers 8 bases. V lost 5 bases to trimming and J lost 7 bases; unmatched junction nucleotides: 10. CDR3 length equals 14 residues. CDR3 sequence reads: CASSPPDRVWEQYF. CDR3 in DNA: TGTGCCAGCAGTCCCCCGGACAGGGTCTGGGAGCAGTACTTC.

This clonotype was recorded at least ten times. The genes are TRBV20-1 and TRBJ1-6, with D maybe TRBD1 (6 bases). V was pared by 6 bases and J by 9 bases, with 21 bases between. The CDR3 spans 15 residues. Per the germline V gene, CDR1 is DFQATT and CDR2 is SNEGSKA (reference sequence). As DNA, the CDR3 is TGCAGTGCACCCAAGGGACAATGGTTGACTTCACCCCTCCACTTT. As protein: CSAPKGQWLTSPLHF.

This clonotype was counted ten times or more. This chain joins TRBV11-3 and TRBJ2-2; 7 bases map to TRBD2. The trim removed 2 bases at V and 0 bases at J, leaving 3 bases unmatched. CDR3 size: 16 residues. Germline-derived CDR1 and CDR2 are SGHNT and YENEEA. This CDR3 is CASSLPAGANTGELFF. CDR3 nucleotide sequence: TGTGCCAGCAGCTTACCGGCGGGGGCGAACACCGGGGAGCTGTTTTTT.

This clonotype has a count of ten or more. The chain joins TRBV5-1 to TRBJ2-5; D possibly corresponds to TRBD2 (5 bases). The CDR3 runs 12 residues. V lost 4 bases and J lost 10, with 14 bases in between. CDR1 SGHRS and CDR2 YFSETQ come from the germline V gene. Here the CDR3 reads CASSMTERDQYF. In DNA, the CDR3 is TGCGCCAGCAGCATGACGGAGAGGGACCAGTACTTC.

This clonotype was found many times. This chain links TRBV2 with TRBJ1-2; D may be TRBD1 (6 bases). The length of the CDR3 is 17 residues. V was clipped by 0 bases and J by 4 bases, with 18 bases between them. Germline V gene sequence: CDR1 SNHLY, CDR2 FYNNEI. This CDR3 reads CASSEAGRGIWSYGYTF. The CDR3 DNA is TGTGCCAGCAGTGAAGCGGGCAGGGGTATTTGGAGCTATGGCTACACCTTC.

This clonotype was seen repeatedly, ten times or more. The chain recombines TRBV5-4 with TRBJ2-1; 11 bases are shared with TRBD2. Looked up from germline, CDR1 is SGHNT and CDR2 is YYREEE (reference sequence). The CDR3 spans 18 residues. V was pared by 0 bases and J by 4 bases, with 9 bases of the junction left unmatched. The CDR3 DNA follows: TGTGCCAGCAGCTTGGCCCTAACTAGCGGGGGAAAATACAATGAGCAGTTCTTC. Protein: CASSLALTSGGKYNEQFF. The full variable domain, completed using reference TRBV5-4 and TRBJ2-1, is ETGVTQSPTHLIKTRGQQVTLRCSSQSGHNTVSWYQQALGQGPQFIFQYYREEENGRGNFPPRFSGLQFPNYSSELNVNALELDDSALYLCASSLALTSGGKYNEQFFGPGTRLTVL.

The chain carries TRBV6-1 and TRBJ1-5; no firm D call. Trimming removed 3 bases at V and 4 bases at J, with 4 bases between. This CDR3 spans 12 amino acids. The V gene's germline CDR1 is MNHNS and CDR2 SASEGT. CDR3 protein: CASSEGNQPQHF. The DNA for the CDR3 is TGTGCCAGCAGTGAGGGTAATCAGCCCCAGCATTTT.

This clonotype came up many times. The chain couples TRBV5-1 to TRBJ2-7; D uncertain. The ends were cut back, 0 bases at V and 7 bases at J, with 14 bases in the middle. Germline assignment: CDR1 SGHRS and CDR2 YFSETQ. This CDR3 is built from 14 residues. CDR3 DNA sequence: TGCGCCAGCAGCTTGGGGGATCCACCTAGGGAGCAGTACTTC. Translating gives CASSLGDPPREQYF.

At least ten counts were recorded for this clonotype. The genes are TRBV3-1 and TRBJ2-1; possibly TRBD1 for D (6 bases). Trimming removed 4 bases from V and 4 bases from J, with 11 bases in between. The CDR3 consists of 14 residues. CDR1 is LGHDT, CDR2 YNNKEL, per germline (reference sequence). The CDR3 sequence: CASSPAGQYNEQFF. The CDR3 nucleotides are TGTGCCAGCAGCCCAGCCGGACAGTACAATGAGCAGTTCTTC.

This rearrangement joins TRBV12-3 or TRBV12-4 to TRBJ2-7, with D maybe TRBD1 (6 bases). The CDR3 totals 14 residues. Deletions cut 3 bases from V and 4 bases from J, with 13 bases between. The CDR3 bases are TGTGCCAGCAGTTTTACAGGGACGAATTACGAGCAGTACTTC. Encoded protein: CASSFTGTNYEQYF.

This clonotype was detected ten times or more. V is TRBV20-1 and J is TRBJ1-4, with D possibly matching TRBD1 (5 bases). This CDR3 contains 14 residues. Trimming left V 2 bases short and J 3 bases short, with 10 bases between. Germline lookup yields CDR1 DFQATT and CDR2 SNEGSKA (reference sequence). The CDR3 sequence is CSARMGVANEKLFF. The CDR3 DNA reads as TGCAGTGCTAGAATGGGGGTGGCTAATGAAAAACTGTTTTTT.

This clonotype was observed at least ten times. This chain links TRBV28 with TRBJ2-7; D gene uncertain. V was cut by 6 bases and J by 3 bases, with 12 bases left in between. This CDR3 comprises 13 residues. Germline V gene lookup returns CDR1 MDHEN and CDR2 SYDVKM. The CDR3 loop is CASRRHAIYEQYF. The CDR3 DNA reads as TGTGCCAGCAGGCGACACGCCATCTACGAGCAGTACTTC.

About this clonotype itself: Germline is not matched at one junction end, which may reflect a read error. This chain links TRBV2 with TRBJ1-1; 7 bases map to TRBD1. Germline V gene data show CDR1 as SNHLY and CDR2 as FYNNEI. The length of the CDR3 is 13 residues. The CDR3 DNA reads as TGTTCCAGCAGGGGGACGGGGAACACTGAAGCTTTCTTT. Amino acid sequence: CSSRGTGNTEAFF.

Ten or more counts support this clonotype. The DNA of the CDR3 is TGCGCCAGCAGTTCACAGGGGGGCGATCAGCCCCAGCATTTT. Translation: CASSSQGGDQPQHF. The rearrangement uses TRBV5-1 and TRBJ1-5; 8 nucleotides agree with TRBD1. V shed 5 bases and J 5 bases; nucleotides not matched to a gene: 6. The CDR3 has 14 amino acids. The V gene's germline CDR1 is SGHRS and CDR2 YFSETQ.

This clonotype was seen repeatedly, ten times or more. The chain recombines TRBV12-3 or TRBV12-4 with TRBJ2-7; 9 nucleotides align to TRBD1. The CDR3 covers 13 residues. V was pared by 3 bases and J by 4 bases, with 1 base of the junction left unmatched. As DNA, the CDR3 is TGTGCCAGCAGTTTCGGGACAGGGTACGAGCAGTACTTC. The encoded protein is CASSFGTGYEQYF.

The chain joins TRBV4-2 to TRBJ2-7; unclear D gene. The CDR3 has 15 amino acids. Germline CDR1 reads LGHNA; CDR2 reads YNFKEQ. Deletions cut 0 bases from V and 3 bases from J, with 12 bases between. CDR3 nucleotides: TGTGCCAGCAGCCAAGATTCACAGTCCCGCTACGAGCAGTACTTC. Translating gives CASSQDSQSRYEQYF.

This clonotype was counted many times. V and J are TRBV27 and TRBJ1-2; D may be TRBD1 (6 bases). The germline V and J ends were trimmed by 7 bases and 2 bases, with 14 bases remaining between them. The CDR3 loop spans 14 amino acids. CDR1 and CDR2 (germline): MNHEY, SMNVEV (reference sequence). The CDR3 sequence: CASKETGSNYGYTF. In DNA form, the CDR3 reads TGTGCCAGCAAAGAGACAGGATCGAACTATGGCTACACCTTC.